This TCR beta chain was profiled in a study of lymphopenia after photon versus proton radiotherapy (dated by TCRdb to between 2018 and 2021). Turning to the overall study: In patients with gastrointestinal tumors who developed high-grade lymphopenia, the study compared the immunological effects of photon radiation therapy with those of proton radiation therapy. The cohort comprised under 25 patients with gastrointestinal tumors who received either photon or proton therapy and then developed lymphopenia. The goal of the study was to characterize the differences between the two radiation modalities in how they affect the immune system. Overall study results and their limits: During treatment, patients who received photon therapy lost naive T cells and TCR diversity and gained effector/memory populations, whereas patients who received proton therapy remained relatively stable. After the lymphocyte count nadir, oligoclonal expansion, especially of CD8+ Temra cells, was observed in photon-treated repertoires, and the drop in diversity was driven by this expansion. The survival association was assessed only in patients who died, and the authors presented better survival with proton therapy as a possibility rather than a demonstrated result. Across the cohort, among patients who died, a greater drop in TCR diversity after the nadir was inversely correlated with overall survival time.

V is pared back by 1 base and J by 6 bases, with 10 bases lying between the germline termini. Counted from cysteine to phenylalanine, this CDR3 has 13 amino acids. This entry keeps only the CDR3 DNA: 39 bases, framed from base 1. In the germline V gene, CDR1 corresponds to SGHAT and CDR2 to FQNNGV. The receptor library was made with the immunoSEQ multiplex PCR assay. T cell repertoires were profiled by deep sequencing of rearranged TCR beta loci, alongside multiparametric flow cytometry. TCRdb's version of the immuneACCESS table is confined to in-frame rearrangements and falls short of the full clone set. An unresolved V gene accounts for under half of the shortfall where checked; the remainder is of unknown origin. This sample lists tens of thousands of clones; approximately 84% were detected once. In total, the top ten clones hold approximately 2.4% of the sample. As for this clone: The target of this receptor is not known. No much larger clone exists at a distance of one base, and base qualities are not known.

The sequence was obtained from a middle-aged man with gastric cancer. The chain employs TRBV11-2 and TRBJ2-7, with the D gene too uncertain to name. This specimen was peripheral blood, taken from a patient treated with photon-based radiotherapy. The CDR3 region has the sequence CASSLGELGEQYF. The bases are TGTGCCAGCAGCTTAGGGGAACTCGGCGAGCAGTACTTC.